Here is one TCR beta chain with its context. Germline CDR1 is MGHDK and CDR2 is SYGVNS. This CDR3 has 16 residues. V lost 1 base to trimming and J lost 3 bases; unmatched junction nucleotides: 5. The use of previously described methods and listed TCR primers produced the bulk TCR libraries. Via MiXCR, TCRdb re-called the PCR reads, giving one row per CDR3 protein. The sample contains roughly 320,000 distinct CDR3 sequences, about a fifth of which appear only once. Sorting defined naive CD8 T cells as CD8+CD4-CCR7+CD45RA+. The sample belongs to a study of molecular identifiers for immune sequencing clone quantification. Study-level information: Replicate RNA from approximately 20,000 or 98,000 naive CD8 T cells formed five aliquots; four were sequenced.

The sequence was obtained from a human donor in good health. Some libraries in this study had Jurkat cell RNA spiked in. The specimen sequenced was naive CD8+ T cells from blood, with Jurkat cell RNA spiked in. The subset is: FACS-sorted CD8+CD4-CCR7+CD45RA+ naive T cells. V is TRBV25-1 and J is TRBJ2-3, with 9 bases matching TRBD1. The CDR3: CASSEFPGQGTDTQYF. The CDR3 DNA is TGTGCCAGCAGTGAATTCCCGGGACAGGGAACAGATACGCAGTATTTT.